The subject of this entry is one T cell receptor beta chain. The source of the sample is a study of T cell responses to AZD1222 COVID-19 vaccine. Assay used: immunoSEQ multiplex PCR; TCRdb lists only in-frame clones, some missing. The sample carries around 150,000 clones, roughly 89% recorded once. CDR3 length: 19 amino acids. Germline V lookup: CDR1 MNHEY, CDR2 SVGEGT. V lost 2 bases and J lost 2, with 21 bases in between. The receptor was isolated from an adult in good health. The chain recombines TRBV6-2 or TRBV6-3 with TRBJ2-2, with D perhaps TRBD1 or TRBD2 (5 bases each). Sequenced here: peripheral blood, sampled on day 0 of AZD1222 vaccination. The DNA of the CDR3 is TGTGCCAGCAGTTACCTGGGGGACCCCACACTTCCAAACACCGGGGAGCTGTTTTTT. Translated, it gives CASSYLGDPTLPNTGELFF.